This TCR beta chain came from a study of T-cell memory formation after mild COVID-19. Study-level information: TCR clusters largely stayed donor specific. Study results and caveats: A second wave of clones peaked on day 37, and their SARS-CoV-2 specificity went unconfirmed. The finding that pre-infection memory included some responding clones suggested that cross-reactive memory joined. Contracting clones, day 15 to 85, had balanced CD4/CD8, and later expanders favored CD4+.

For this clonotype: Its antigen is still unknown.

TCRdb used MiXCR to reprocess the 5' RACE reads, holding one entry per CDR3 protein. The top ten clones hold roughly 7.7% of a sample with 550,000 to 650,000 distinct CDR3 sequences, roughly a sixth of them seen once. Germline V gives CDR1 MNHEY, CDR2 SMNVEV (reference sequence). This CDR3 is 12 amino acids long. V lost 10 bases to trimming and J lost 2 bases, with 11 bases between them. The source is an adult woman who had mild COVID-19 (a few samples of this study predate the infection). Cell type and time point are not known. The rearrangement links TRBV27 to TRBJ2-5, with D unclear. Sample: PBMCs or a T cell subset sorted from them (not recorded which). CDR3 protein: CATLDQQETQYF. As DNA, the CDR3 is TGTGCCACCCTGGACCAACAAGAGACCCAGTACTTC.